These 32 T cell receptor beta chains were sequenced from one sample in a study of blood T cell repertoires in COVID-19. The method was immunoSEQ multiplex PCR; TCRdb's version includes in-frame clones alone and lacks a portion of them. The sample lists 150,000 or so clones, roughly 76% occurring once. The sequenced material came from peripheral blood. The receptors derive from a woman aged 50 to 65 with active or convalescent COVID-19.

Only one count was recorded for this clone. CDR3 sequence (DNA): TGCAGCGTCCAAAAGGACAGGGTGACCTACAATGAGCAGTTCTTC. It yields the protein CSVQKDRVTYNEQFF. The rearrangement joins TRBV29-1 to TRBJ2-1; 8 nucleotides align to TRBD1. The CDR3 totals 15 residues. Germline assignment: CDR1 SQVTM and CDR2 ANQGSEA. V gave up 6 bases and J gave up 2 bases; unmatched junction bases: 9.

The chain has TRBV11-1 and TRBJ1-6; 8 positions match TRBD1. J gave up 5 bases and V 5 bases, and 2 bases lay outside the gene matches. This CDR3 is 14 amino acids long. Germline CDR1 is SGHAT and CDR2 is FQDESV (reference sequence). The CDR3 is CASSRTGNNSPLHF. CDR3 in DNA: TGTGCCAGCAGCCGGACAGGGAATAATTCACCCCTCCACTTT.

This chain joins TRBV2 and TRBJ1-2; possibly TRBD1 for D (5 bases). The germline V and J ends were trimmed by 5 bases and 8 bases, with 18 bases remaining between them. CDR1 and CDR2 (germline): SNHLY, FYNNEI. This CDR3 spans 14 amino acids. The CDR3 sequence: CASSFPGPGEGYTF. DNA of the CDR3: TGTGCCAGCAGTTTCCCGGGACCGGGAGAAGGCTACACCTTC.

The chain joins TRBV7-2 to TRBJ1-1; 8 bases fit TRBD1. Per the germline V gene, CDR1 is SGHTA and CDR2 is FQGNSA. CDR3 length equals 14 residues. Unmatched junction bases numbered 6, after V lost 6 bases and J lost 3 bases. The CDR3 bases are TGTGCCAGCAGAGCAGGGGGCAGGGACACTGAAGCTTTCTTT. Translating gives CASRAGGRDTEAFF.

This clone showed up just a few times. The chain couples TRBV27 to TRBJ2-7; perhaps TRBD2 as D (6 bases). This CDR3 is built from 13 residues. CDR1 is MNHEY and CDR2 is SMNVEV in the germline V gene (reference sequence). Trimming removed 3 bases from V and 3 bases from J, with 9 bases in between. Here the CDR3 reads CASSLMRGYEQYF. The CDR3 bases are TGTGCCAGCAGTTTGATGCGGGGCTACGAGCAGTACTTC.

There are a few counts of this clone. The chain combines TRBV10-3 with TRBJ1-2; 9 nucleotides match TRBD1. Germline assignment: CDR1 ENHRY and CDR2 SYGVKD. V shed 6 bases, J shed 6 bases, and the junction held 14 bases outside the gene matches. The CDR3 is made up of 16 amino acids. The CDR3 region is CAIRRGTGQGEDGYTF. CDR3 bases: TGTGCCATCAGGAGGGGGACGGGACAGGGTGAGGATGGCTACACCTTC.

The chain combines TRBV12-3 or TRBV12-4 with TRBJ2-1, with D possibly TRBD1 on 5 matching bases. The length of the CDR3 is 13 residues. V dropped 6 bases and J dropped 4 bases, with 10 bases sitting between them. In DNA form, the CDR3 reads TGTGCCAGCAGGAGAGCAGGGTACAATGAGCAGTTCTTC. This gives the protein CASRRAGYNEQFF.

The table lists this clone with a few counts. The J gene is TRBJ2-7, the V gene TRBV2; D may be TRBD1 (5 bases). The germline CDR1 and CDR2 sequences are SNHLY and FYNNEI. The CDR3 runs to 13 residues. Trimming shortened V by 7 bases and J by 0 bases, and 10 bases separated the two germline ends. CDR3 protein: CASKGLSSYEQYF. Here the CDR3 DNA reads TGTGCCAGCAAGGGGCTTAGCTCCTACGAGCAGTACTTC.

This clone was recorded only once. V is TRBV11-3 and J is TRBJ2-1, with 14 nucleotides matching TRBD2. Per the germline V gene, CDR1 is SGHNT and CDR2 is YENEEA. The ends lost 5 bases at V and 0 bases at J; junction bases unmatched: 3. CDR3 size: 17 residues. CDR3 sequence reads: CASSPGTSGGSYNEQFF. For the CDR3, the DNA is TGTGCCAGCAGCCCCGGGACTAGCGGGGGCTCCTACAATGAGCAGTTCTTC.

The chain carries TRBV19 and TRBJ2-1; 7 nucleotides line up with TRBD2. Germline-derived CDR1 and CDR2 are LNHDA and SQIVND (reference sequence). The junction had 15 bases not matched to a gene; V was cut back by 11 bases and J by 5 bases. The CDR3 contains 15 residues. The CDR3 nucleotides are TGTGCCTCCCAACCAACTAGCGCAAATGACAATGAGCAGTTCTTC. This gives the protein CASQPTSANDNEQFF.

This clone was seen a single time. The chain carries TRBV4-2 and TRBJ2-5; D uncertain. Between the trimmed V and J ends, which lost 2 bases and 2 bases, there was a span of 6 bases. Germline CDR1 reads LGHNA; CDR2 reads YNFKEQ. This CDR3 has 13 amino acids. CDR3 protein: CASSQILQETQYF. CDR3 DNA: TGTGCCAGCAGCCAAATATTACAAGAGACCCAGTACTTC.

The CDR3 loop reads CASSLSAGTGGQTQYF. For the CDR3, the DNA is TGTGCCAGCAGTTTATCAGCCGGGACAGGGGGACAGACCCAGTACTTC. This sequence joins TRBV27 and TRBJ2-5, with TRBD1 matching 11 bases. The CDR3 runs to 16 residues. V lost 0 bases, J lost 6 bases, and 6 bases stayed unmatched. CDR1 is MNHEY and CDR2 is SMNVEV in the germline V gene (reference sequence).

This clone was counted between two and nine times. The rearrangement uses TRBV19 and TRBJ1-5; TRBD1 agrees at 9 bases. With 1 base clipped from V and 2 bases from J, the junction kept 0 bases outside the gene matches. CDR1 is LNHDA, CDR2 SQIVND, per germline (reference sequence). There are 15 residues in the CDR3. CDR3 sequence reads: CASSIGTGGNQPQHF. The CDR3 DNA is TGTGCCAGTAGTATAGGGACAGGGGGCAATCAGCCCCAGCATTTT.

V gene TRBV28 combines with J gene TRBJ2-7; D possibly corresponds to TRBD1 (6 bases). V was clipped by 5 bases and J by 3 bases, with 20 bases between them. This CDR3 region has 16 residues. Germline V CDR1 and CDR2: MDHEN, SYDVKM. The CDR3 is CASSPGQIRIFYEQYF. CDR3 DNA: TGTGCCAGCAGTCCCGGACAGATAAGGATATTCTACGAGCAGTACTTC.

The chain is built from TRBV25-1 and TRBJ1-2, with D maybe TRBD1 (6 bases). CDR3 length: 16 amino acids. CDR1 MGHDK and CDR2 SYGVNS come from the germline V gene. Trimming pared 0 bases from V and 5 bases from J, leaving 16 bases between. The CDR3 DNA is TGTGCCAGCAGTGAATATAACCCCAGGGGAGGGTATGGCTACACCTTC. It codes for CASSEYNPRGGYGYTF.

The chain joins TRBV28 to TRBJ2-7; no definite D call. Germline V gives CDR1 MDHEN, CDR2 SYDVKM. The CDR3 has 12 amino acids. V dropped 11 bases and J dropped 7 bases, with 18 bases sitting between them. CDR3 nucleotides: TGTGCCTCCTACTCATTTTTGAGTGAGCAGTACTTC. Residues: CASYSFLSEQYF.

The V gene is TRBV19, the J gene TRBJ1-2; 7 nucleotides line up with TRBD1. J gave up 4 bases and V 8 bases, and 1 base lay outside the gene matches. Germline V lookup: CDR1 LNHDA, CDR2 SQIVND (reference sequence). There are 11 residues in the CDR3. The CDR3 sequence: CASWTGYGYTF. The CDR3 DNA sequence: TGTGCCAGTTGGACAGGCTATGGCTACACCTTC.

The count of this clone is one. The chain recombines TRBV7-8 with TRBJ2-3; 7 bases fit TRBD2. The V segment lost 6 bases and the J segment 2 bases; nucleotides outside the gene matches: 17. CDR1 SGHVS and CDR2 FQNEAQ come from the germline V gene. This CDR3 contains 18 residues. The CDR3 region is CASRARGGSVSHTDTQYF. Written as DNA, the CDR3 is TGTGCCAGCAGGGCTAGGGGCGGGAGTGTGTCCCACACAGATACGCAGTATTTT.

The chain employs TRBV2 and TRBJ1-2, with 7 bases matching TRBD1. The CDR3 runs 13 residues. Germline assignment: CDR1 SNHLY and CDR2 FYNNEI. J gave up 5 bases and V 8 bases, and 8 bases lay outside the gene matches. CDR3 protein: CASLRDSPYGYTF. The CDR3 coding sequence is TGTGCCAGCTTGAGGGACAGCCCTTATGGCTACACCTTC.

The chain uses TRBV7-2 and TRBJ2-5; no reliable D call. V lost 5 bases and J lost 0, with 10 bases in between. The CDR3 totals 14 residues. CDR1 is SGHTA, CDR2 FQGNSA, per germline. The CDR3 region is CASSPGSYQETQYF. The CDR3 nucleotides read TGTGCCAGCAGCCCAGGATCCTACCAAGAGACCCAGTACTTC.

This clone was picked up one time. V and J are TRBV30 and TRBJ2-3; TRBD2 matches 13 bases. The CDR3 totals 17 residues. CDR1 and CDR2 from the germline V gene are GTSNPN and SVGIG (reference sequence). The ends lost 1 base at V and 5 bases at J; junction bases unmatched: 9. The CDR3 DNA reads TGTGCCTGGAGTGGGGGAAGGACTAGCGGGAGTCAAGATACGCAGTATTTT. Its protein is CAWSGGRTSGSQDTQYF.

The CDR3 coding sequence is TGTGCCAGTAGTATTTCCGGCGGGGGTAACTATGGCTACACCTTC. It translates to CASSISGGGNYGYTF. This chain uses TRBV19 with TRBJ1-2; tentatively, D is TRBD1 (5 bases). The CDR3 is 15 amino acids. The germline CDR1 and CDR2 sequences are LNHDA and SQIVND (reference sequence). The V gene lost 3 bases and the J gene lost 1 base, with 12 bases spanning the gap. The entire variable domain, with the rest obtained from reference TRBV19 and TRBJ1-2, is as follows: DGGITQSPKYLFRKEGQNVTLSCEQNLNHDAMYWYRQDPGQGLRLIYYSQIVNDFQKGDIAEGYSVSREKKESFPLTVTSAQKNPTAFYLCASSISGGGNYGYTFGSGTRLTVV.

This clone was detected once. For the CDR3, the DNA is TGCAGCGTCCAGGGGACAGCTAACTATGGCTACACCTTC. Translated: CSVQGTANYGYTF. The V gene is TRBV29-1, the J gene TRBJ1-2; 7 bases align to TRBD1. The junction had 4 bases not matched to a gene; V was cut back by 6 bases and J by 0 bases. Germline CDR1 is SQVTM and CDR2 is ANQGSEA. The CDR3 loop spans 13 amino acids. The full variable domain, rest sourced from reference TRBV29-1 and TRBJ1-2, is SAVISQKPSRDICQRGTSLTIQCQVDSQVTMMFWYRQQPGQSLTLIATANQGSEATYESGFVIDKFPISRPNLTFSTLTVSNMSPEDSSIYLCSVQGTANYGYTFGSGTRLTVV.

This chain links TRBV5-4 with TRBJ1-6; weak D call: TRBD1 (5 bases). Germline assignment: CDR1 SGHNT and CDR2 YYREEE (reference sequence). The CDR3 contains 16 residues. V lost 0 bases and J lost 7, with 14 bases in between. DNA of the CDR3: TGTGCCAGCAGCTTGGGGGATTTCTGGGGCAATTCACCCCTCCACTTT. This translates into CASSLGDFWGNSPLHF.

This clone was observed a single time. This chain uses TRBV5-1 with TRBJ1-5, with D perhaps matching TRBD1 (6 bases). CDR3 length: 15 amino acids. The germline V gene has CDR1 SGHRS and CDR2 YFSETQ. V was clipped by 4 bases and J by 4 bases, with 15 bases between them. The CDR3 DNA sequence: TGCGCCAGCAGCCTAGAGGACAGCCTTAATCAGCCCCAGCATTTT. Its translation: CASSLEDSLNQPQHF.

The gene calls are TRBV28 and TRBJ2-7, with 9 bases matching TRBD2. V gave up 4 bases and J gave up 3 bases; unmatched junction bases: 10. This CDR3 region has 16 residues. CDR1 is MDHEN, CDR2 SYDVKM, per germline. The CDR3 coding sequence is TGTGCCAGCAGTTCCCAGATAGCGGGAGCATACTACGAGCAGTACTTC. Encoded protein: CASSSQIAGAYYEQYF.

This sequence joins TRBV5-1 and TRBJ2-3, with D perhaps matching TRBD2 (6 bases). V gave up 1 base and J gave up 4 bases, with 19 bases separating them. There are 17 residues in the CDR3. Germline CDR1 reads SGHRS; CDR2 reads YFSETQ. CDR3 nucleotide sequence: TGCGCCAGCAGCTTGTTAGTGGGAGGAGGTGAGGCAGATACGCAGTATTTT. It encodes CASSLLVGGGEADTQYF.

This sequence joins TRBV15 and TRBJ2-5, with a tentative D call TRBD1 (6 bases). V was pared by 0 bases and J by 5 bases, with 13 bases between. CDR3 size: 15 residues. CDR1 and CDR2 from the germline V gene are LNHNV and YYDKDF (reference sequence). CDR3 in DNA: TGTGCCACCAGCAGAGAGCTGGGCCAGGGGGAGACCCAGTACTTC. It specifies CATSRELGQGETQYF.

V and J are TRBV30 and TRBJ1-1; D is possibly TRBD1 (5 bases). Per germline, CDR1 GTSNPN and CDR2 SVGIG (reference sequence). V was trimmed by 0 bases and J by 5 bases, leaving 13 bases between them. This CDR3 spans 14 amino acids. CDR3 sequence: CAWSVRPPGTEAFF. The CDR3 nucleotides read TGTGCCTGGAGTGTCCGGCCCCCAGGGACTGAAGCTTTCTTT.

The rearrangement links TRBV7-2 to TRBJ2-2; 7 nucleotides align to TRBD1. The CDR3 covers 15 residues. Germline CDR1 is SGHTA and CDR2 is FQGNSA. The V segment lost 4 bases and the J segment 4 bases; nucleotides outside the gene matches: 6. As DNA, the CDR3 is TGTGCCAGCAGCTCGAGGGACAGTCTCACCGGGGAGCTGTTTTTT. Amino acid sequence: CASSSRDSLTGELFF. Filled out from reference TRBV7-2 and TRBJ2-2, the complete variable domain reads GAGVSQSPSNKVTEKGKDVELRCDPISGHTALYWYRQSLGQGLEFLIYFQGNSAPDKSGLPSDRFSAERTGGSVSTLTIQRTQQEDSAVYLCASSSRDSLTGELFFGEGSRLTVL.

This rearrangement joins TRBV6-5 to TRBJ1-6; the D gene is possibly TRBD1 (6 bases). This CDR3 is 15 amino acids long. The V end lost 2 bases, the J end lost 9 bases, and 14 bases lay between the germline ends. Germline V gene data show CDR1 as MNHEY and CDR2 as SVGAGI. CDR3 sequence reads: CASSYQHSRGSPLHF. DNA of the CDR3: TGTGCCAGCAGTTACCAGCACAGCAGGGGTTCACCCCTCCACTTT.

The V call is TRBV7-9, the J call TRBJ1-2; the D gene is possibly TRBD1 (5 bases). The germline V and J ends were trimmed by 3 bases and 10 bases, with 15 bases remaining between them. The germline CDR1 and CDR2 sequences are SEHNR and FQNEAQ (reference sequence). The CDR3 spans 13 residues. The CDR3: CASSFQGRIDYTF. The CDR3 DNA reads TGTGCCAGCAGCTTCCAGGGTCGCATAGACTACACCTTC.